The present entry profiles one T cell receptor beta chain with its context. Its matching antigen is unknown. This sample was taken from a study of OX40 agonist ivuxolimab in advanced cancers. Study-level information: Ivuxolimab, an agonist antibody against OX40 (CD134), was given to patients. Checkpoint inhibitors had been given previously to approximately 40% of patients. The study, taken as a whole, reports: Patients with a partial response at 0.1-3.0 mg/kg had among the lowest clonal expansion.

The data were produced by immunoSEQ multiplex PCR, yet TCRdb's version contains in-frame clones alone and is incomplete. This table holds 100,000 or so clones, about 96% found once. Germline V lookup: CDR1 MNHEY, CDR2 SVGAGI. There are 14 residues in the CDR3. V dropped 6 bases and J dropped 3 bases, with 11 bases sitting between them. Patients were ruled out by autoimmune disease history or systemic immunosuppression. The chain combines TRBV6-5 with TRBJ2-2; D is possibly TRBD1 or TRBD2 (6 bases each). Sequencing used CD4+ or CD8+ T cells sorted from blood, obtained in a trial of the OX40 agonist ivuxolimab. The source is an adult with an advanced solid tumor such as melanoma, head and neck, liver or kidney cancer. CDR3 DNA: TGTGCCAGCAGCGGCGGGACACACACCGGGGAGCTGTTTTTT. It encodes CASSGGTHTGELFF.